A selection of T cell receptor beta chains follows, all from one sample in a study of technical replicates of blood from a handful of donors. TCRdb keeps only in-frame clones here, not all; method: immunoSEQ multiplex PCR. The table includes over 80,000 clones, roughly 96% detected once. Sequencing was carried out using T cells isolated from PBMCs. These receptor sequences come from a human donor in good health. The CDR3 runs from the conserved cysteine through the conserved F or W. Fields, in order: J gene, D gene, clone size, V gene, CDR3 DNA, CDR3 protein. D genes are given only for firm matches. Clone sizes are given selectively: once, few, many, or a class where the clone is expanded.

TRBJ2-4	TRBD1	-	TRBV18	TGTGCCAGCTCACCACCGCAGGGGGACATTCAGTACTTC	CASSPPQGDIQYF
TRBJ1-1	TRBD1	-	TRBV7-2	TGTGCCAGCAGCTTCGGGAGGGGACAGATAATGAACACTGAAGCTTTCTTT	CASSFGRGQIMNTEAFF
TRBJ1-2	-	-	TRBV27	TGTGCCAGCAGTTTAACGGGGGTGGGCTATGGCTACACCTTC	CASSLTGVGYGYTF
TRBJ1-4	TRBD1	-	TRBV28	TGTGCCAGCACCTCTGTTCAGGGGGCAACTAATGAAAAACTGTTTTTT	CASTSVQGATNEKLFF
TRBJ2-1	TRBD2	once	TRBV5-4	TGTGCCAGCCGGCGGGCGGGAGAACACAATGAGCAGTTCTTC	CASRRAGEHNEQFF
TRBJ2-7	TRBD2	-	TRBV6-5	TGTGCCAGCAGTACCCCAGCGGGAGGCTCCTACGAGCAGTACTTC	CASSTPAGGSYEQYF
TRBJ1-5	-	once	TRBV6-6	TGTGCCAGCAGTTACTCCAGGGGCAATCAGCCCCAGCATTTT	CASSYSRGNQPQHF
TRBJ1-5	-	-	TRBV5-8	TGTGCCAGCAGCTACGGGACTCTAAATCAGCCCCAGCATTTT	CASSYGTLNQPQHF
TRBJ2-1	TRBD1	-	TRBV6-1	TGTGCCAGCAGTAAGCCGGGACAGGGGGCCCATGAGCAGTTCTTC	CASSKPGQGAHEQFF
TRBJ1-4	-	once	TRBV5-4	TGTGCCAGCAGCTTGGGGCCAGGGTCCAGTGAAAAACTGTTTTTT	CASSLGPGSSEKLFF